Sequencing of this T cell receptor beta chain was carried out in a study of radiotherapy plus CTLA-4 blockade in lung cancer. Study-level findings and limits: Subsequent to radiotherapy plus ipilimumab, tumor-derived TCR clones underwent expansion in blood.

With respect to this clone: As yet, its antigen is unknown.

This table comes from immunoSEQ multiplex PCR, and its TCRdb copy is limited to in-frame clones, with some not included. The sample has about 80,000 clones; about 79% are singletons. This receptor was obtained from a human donor with non-small cell lung cancer whose response to radiotherapy plus ipilimumab could not be evaluated. Some clones in this sample may be carry-over from other donors' samples. Material: peripheral blood, obtained from a patient treated with radiotherapy plus ipilimumab.

The CDR3 region is CASSLAQGRNEKLFF. In DNA, the CDR3 is TGCGCCAGCAGCTTGGCCCAGGGGCGGAATGAAAAACTGTTTTTT. V usage is TRBV5-1 and J usage is TRBJ1-4; weak D call: TRBD1 (6 bases). CDR3 length: 15 amino acids. The germline CDR1 and CDR2 sequences are SGHRS and YFSETQ. Trimming stripped 0 bases from V and 5 bases from J, with 11 bases between.